The 28 T cell receptor beta chains given below trace back to one sample, sequenced in a study of shared clonotypes between healthy human individuals. Repertoires were generated with immunoSEQ multiplex PCR, while TCRdb's copy carries only in-frame clones and drops some. The data contain roughly 1,500,000 clones, 97% to 99% of them singletons. Sequencing was done on a sample of naive CD4+ T cells sorted from blood. Subset given: CD45RA+ positively selected. These receptors all come from a man aged 25-45 years in good health.

The J gene is TRBJ1-4, the V gene TRBV11-1; 10 nucleotides agree with TRBD1. The CDR3 loop spans 17 amino acids. The junction had 15 bases not matched to a gene; V was cut back by 6 bases and J by 8 bases. Germline V lookup: CDR1 SGHAT, CDR2 FQDESV (reference sequence). The DNA for the CDR3 is TGTGCCAGCAGGTTGAGTGGGGTCCGGGACAGGGGAGAAAAACTGTTTTTT. It is translated as CASRLSGVRDRGEKLFF.

The rearrangement joins TRBV6-1 to TRBJ1-2, with 8 bases fitting TRBD1. Trimming removed 0 bases from V and 2 bases from J; junction bases left unmatched: 11. The CDR3 consists of 18 residues. Germline CDR1 reads MNHNS; CDR2 reads SASEGT. CDR3 protein: CASSEARDRSIINYGYTF. The DNA for the CDR3 is TGTGCCAGCAGTGAAGCACGGGACAGGTCAATTATCAACTATGGCTACACCTTC.

V gene TRBV7-8 combines with J gene TRBJ2-1; no clear D. Germline-derived CDR1 and CDR2 are SGHVS and FQNEAQ. The CDR3 sequence is 12 residues long. Trimming left V 0 bases short and J 10 bases short, with 7 bases between. CDR3 region: CASSLAGQEQFF. CDR3 DNA: TGTGCCAGCAGCTTAGCCGGCCAGGAGCAGTTCTTC.

The chain joins TRBV9 to TRBJ2-1; 7 bases are a match to TRBD2. The CDR3 has 14 amino acids. Unmatched junction bases numbered 5, after V lost 1 base and J lost 7 bases. Germline V lookup: CDR1 SGDLS, CDR2 YYNGEE. For the CDR3, the DNA is TGTGCCAGCAGCGTAAGACTAGCAGGTAATGAGCAGTTCTTC. Protein: CASSVRLAGNEQFF.

Details on this clone: Different DNA sequences within this sample yield the same CDR3. This chain links TRBV10-2 with TRBJ2-3; no definite D call. Germline assignment: CDR1 WSHSY and CDR2 SAAADI. The CDR3 spans 15 residues. Trimming left V 8 bases short and J 1 base short, with 16 bases between. CDR3 sequence: CASSADGRGTDTQYF. For the CDR3, the DNA is TGCGCCAGCTCTGCTGACGGTCGCGGCACAGATACGCAGTATTTT.

Worth noting for this clone: Other nucleotide sequences from this sample produce the same CDR3. V usage is TRBV4-1 and J usage is TRBJ1-5, with D unclear. Germline V CDR1 and CDR2: MGHRA, YSYEKL. With 1 base removed from V and 0 bases from J, the gap between germline ends came to 7 bases. The CDR3 runs 15 residues. The CDR3 DNA reads TGCGCCAGCAGCCAAGGACTTCTTAGCAATCAGCCCCAGCATTTT. As protein: CASSQGLLSNQPQHF.

This chain connects TRBV28 to TRBJ2-7, with TRBD1 matching over 8 bases. J lost 5 bases, V lost 3 bases, and 6 bases had no gene match. Per the germline V gene, CDR1 is MDHEN and CDR2 is SYDVKM. The CDR3 length is 14 residues. CDR3 residues: CASSFPDRADEQYF. CDR3 DNA: TGTGCCAGCAGTTTCCCGGACAGGGCCGACGAGCAGTACTTC.

In regard to this clone: Different DNA sequences within this sample yield the same CDR3. This chain connects TRBV19 to TRBJ2-1; 9 nucleotides line up with TRBD1. Germline V lookup: CDR1 LNHDA, CDR2 SQIVND (reference sequence). The CDR3 extends over 15 amino acids. After removal of 4 bases from V and 4 bases from J, the junction contained 5 bases not matched to a gene. This chain's CDR3 is CASSTTGGLYNEQFF. CDR3 nucleotides: TGTGCCAGTAGTACTACAGGGGGCTTGTACAATGAGCAGTTCTTC.

The J gene is TRBJ1-2, the V gene TRBV5-1; possible D gene TRBD1, 5 bases. CDR3 length: 15 residues. Germline V lookup: CDR1 SGHRS, CDR2 YFSETQ. V lost 4 bases, J lost 6 bases, and 19 bases lay in between. The CDR3 reads CASSPPGGAKNGYTF. In DNA form, the CDR3 reads TGCGCCAGCAGCCCCCCCGGAGGGGCGAAAAATGGCTACACCTTC.

The chain joins TRBV5-4 to TRBJ1-4, with D perhaps matching TRBD1 (5 bases). Per germline, CDR1 SGHNT and CDR2 YYREEE (reference sequence). V was trimmed by 5 bases and J by 0 bases, leaving 8 bases between them. The CDR3 is made up of 14 amino acids. The CDR3 spells CASSSGTTNEKLFF. The CDR3 region has the DNA TGTGCCAGCAGTTCAGGGACAACTAATGAAAAACTGTTTTTT.

This CDR3 reads CATSSGLGAENEQYF. DNA for the CDR3: TGTGCCACCAGCAGTGGACTAGGAGCGGAAAACGAGCAGTACTTC. This chain links TRBV15 with TRBJ2-7, with 7 bases fitting TRBD2. The CDR3 sequence is 15 residues long. V was clipped by 3 bases and J by 5 bases; unmatched bases: 10. Germline loops: CDR1 LNHNV, CDR2 YYDKDF (reference sequence).

CDR3 residues: CASSRDRGTDTQYF. DNA of the CDR3: TGTGCCAGCAGCCGGGACAGGGGCACAGATACGCAGTATTTT. The chain links TRBV7-3 to TRBJ2-3, with 9 bases aligning to TRBD1. After removal of 5 bases from V and 1 base from J, the junction contained 1 base not matched to a gene. Germline CDR1 and CDR2: SGHTA and FQGTGA. The CDR3 has 14 amino acids.

The rearrangement links TRBV11-2 to TRBJ2-3, with D hard to call. V was cut by 1 base and J by 1 base, with 9 bases left in between. Looked up from germline, CDR1 is SGHAT and CDR2 is FQNNGV. CDR3 length: 15 residues. In DNA, the CDR3 is TGTGCCAGCAGCTTAGTACGCTGGGGCACAGATACGCAGTATTTT. It specifies CASSLVRWGTDTQYF.

The CDR3 protein is CASSVKTSLYNEQFF. In DNA, the CDR3 is TGTGCCAGCTCCGTTAAGACGTCCCTCTACAATGAGCAGTTCTTC. V usage is TRBV18 and J usage is TRBJ2-1; D gene uncertain. Germline CDR1 is KGHSH and CDR2 is LQKENI. V was cut by 6 bases and J by 3 bases, with 15 bases left in between. This CDR3 has 15 residues.

The chain uses TRBV27 and TRBJ2-3, with D possibly matching TRBD2 (5 bases). CDR1 MNHEY and CDR2 SMNVEV come from the germline V gene (reference sequence). CDR3 length equals 15 residues. V shed 2 bases and J shed 0 bases, with 9 bases lying between them. The CDR3 is CASSLGSSSTDTQYF. The CDR3 DNA follows: TGTGCCAGCAGTTTAGGGAGTTCTAGCACAGATACGCAGTATTTT.

For this clone: The sample carries other DNA sequences with the same CDR3. The chain is built from TRBV7-9 and TRBJ2-3, with 12 positions matching TRBD2. Germline CDR1 reads SEHNR; CDR2 reads FQNEAQ (reference sequence). Unmatched junction bases numbered 1, after V lost 0 bases and J lost 6 bases. CDR3 length: 15 residues. The DNA for the CDR3 is TGTGCCAGCAGCTTAGCCGGGACTAGCGGGGATACGCAGTATTTT. Translation gives CASSLAGTSGDTQYF. Combining the CDR3 with reference TRBV7-9 and TRBJ2-3 gives the whole variable domain DTGVSQNPRHKITKRGQNVTFRCDPISEHNRLYWYRQTLGQGPEFLTYFQNEAQLEKSRLLSDRFSAERPKGSFSTLEIQRTEQGDSAMYLCASSLAGTSGDTQYFGPGTRLTVL.

The chain recombines TRBV6-1 with TRBJ2-2, with TRBD1 matching 10 bases. The length of the CDR3 is 18 residues. CDR1 is MNHNS, CDR2 SASEGT, per germline. V lost 4 bases, J lost 3 bases, and 11 bases stayed unmatched. DNA for the CDR3: TGTGCCAGCAGTGCTCTCATTGGGACAGGGGTTTACACCGGGGAGCTGTTTTTT. Encoded protein: CASSALIGTGVYTGELFF.

V usage is TRBV2 and J usage is TRBJ1-1; 7 bases are shared with TRBD1. The V gene end was trimmed by 7 bases and the J gene end by 0 bases; junction bases not matched to a gene: 5. CDR1 and CDR2 (germline): SNHLY, FYNNEI. The CDR3 loop spans 14 amino acids. The CDR3 loop reads CASINRGMNTEAFF. In nucleotides, the CDR3 is TGTGCCAGCATCAACAGGGGTATGAACACTGAAGCTTTCTTT.

Of note for this clone: The same CDR3 is also encoded by other DNA sequences in this sample. V is TRBV30 and J is TRBJ1-1; D is undetermined. V dropped 1 base and J dropped 0 bases, with 6 bases sitting between them. CDR1 GTSNPN and CDR2 SVGIG come from the germline V gene (reference sequence). This CDR3 region has 13 residues. CDR3 sequence (DNA): TGTGCCTGGAGTGGAGGGATGAACACTGAAGCTTTCTTT. Protein sequence: CAWSGGMNTEAFF. Drawing the rest from reference TRBV30 and TRBJ1-1, the complete variable domain is SQTIHQWPATLVQPVGSPLSLECTVEGTSNPNLYWYRQAAGRGLQLLFYSVGIGQISSEVPQNLSASRPQDRQFILSSKKLLLSDSGFYLCAWSGGMNTEAFFGQGTRLTVV.

Written as DNA, the CDR3 is TGTGCCAGTAGAACCCAGGGGGCGGCTGAAGCTTTCTTT. Its translation is CASRTQGAAEAFF. The V gene is TRBV19, the J gene TRBJ1-1, with 8 bases aligning to TRBD1. This CDR3 comprises 13 residues. CDR1 LNHDA and CDR2 SQIVND come from the germline V gene (reference sequence). V trimming: 6 bases; J trimming: 6 bases; junction bases outside the gene matches: 6.

The chain is built from TRBV28 and TRBJ2-7; D gene unclear. The V and J ends lost 3 bases and 3 bases respectively, with 12 bases between them. The CDR3 length is 14 residues. Germline V gene data show CDR1 as MDHEN and CDR2 as SYDVKM. CDR3 sequence: CASSLTQTYYEQYF. In nucleotides, the CDR3 is TGTGCCAGCAGTTTGACCCAAACCTACTACGAGCAGTACTTC.

The DNA for the CDR3 is TGTGCCAGTAGGCGAAGTATATCCGGGGCCAACGTCCTGACTTTC. It yields the protein CASRRSISGANVLTF. V usage is TRBV19 and J usage is TRBJ2-6; D is uncertain. Trimming pared 6 bases from V and 4 bases from J, leaving 13 bases between. The length of the CDR3 is 15 residues. In germline, CDR1 is LNHDA, CDR2 SQIVND (reference sequence).

This rearrangement joins TRBV7-9 to TRBJ2-7, with D possibly matching TRBD2 (6 bases). The germline V gene encodes CDR1 SEHNR and CDR2 FQNEAQ (reference sequence). Trimming stripped 3 bases from V and 3 bases from J, with 24 bases between. The CDR3 covers 18 residues. This CDR3 is CASSFLRPGLSPHYEQYF. In DNA form, the CDR3 reads TGTGCCAGCAGCTTCTTAAGACCGGGACTGTCCCCGCACTACGAGCAGTACTTC.

This clone has just one count. The chain links TRBV6-5 to TRBJ2-7, with D perhaps matching TRBD2 (5 bases). The germline V and J ends were trimmed by 8 bases and 6 bases, with 11 bases remaining between them. This CDR3 has 11 amino acids. Per the germline V gene, CDR1 is MNHEY and CDR2 is SVGAGI. The CDR3 here is CASGQSGEQYF. Written as DNA, the CDR3 is TGTGCCAGCGGGCAAAGCGGCGAGCAGTACTTC.

The chain joins TRBV29-1 to TRBJ1-1, with D possibly TRBD1 on 5 matching bases. The length of the CDR3 is 14 residues. Germline V gives CDR1 SQVTM, CDR2 ANQGSEA. Trimming shortened V by 7 bases and J by 4 bases, and 19 bases separated the two germline ends. In DNA form, the CDR3 reads TGCAGCGCCAAGGGGCAGGTCGTCAGCACTGAAGCTTTCTTT. Encoded protein: CSAKGQVVSTEAFF.

V and J are TRBV6-6 and TRBJ2-7, with a weak D call TRBD1 (7 bases). The CDR3 length is 13 residues. In germline, CDR1 is MNHNY, CDR2 SVGAGI (reference sequence). Trimming stripped 2 bases from V and 6 bases from J, with 11 bases between. The chain's CDR3 is CASSYRQGGEQYF. The CDR3 region has the DNA TGTGCCAGCAGTTACCGACAGGGAGGCGAGCAGTACTTC.

The gene calls are TRBV5-5 and TRBJ2-5, with D unclear. With 2 bases removed from V and 3 bases from J, the gap between germline ends came to 8 bases. CDR1 is SGHKS, CDR2 YYEKEE, per germline (reference sequence). There are 13 residues in the CDR3. The CDR3 loop is CASSFPTEETQYF. CDR3 bases: TGTGCCAGCAGCTTTCCAACGGAAGAGACCCAGTACTTC.

As regards this clone: Other DNA sequences within the sample encode an identical CDR3. The V call is TRBV18, the J call TRBJ2-5, with no clear D. Germline assignment: CDR1 KGHSH and CDR2 LQKENI. This CDR3 region has 12 residues. Trimming removed 1 base at V and 5 bases at J, with 5 bases between. The CDR3 nucleotides read TGTGCCAGCTCACCACGTTTGGAGACCCAGTACTTC. Amino acids: CASSPRLETQYF.